Shown below are 32 T cell receptor beta chains from a single sample sequenced in a study of T cell responses to AZD1222 COVID-19 vaccine. Sequenced by immunoSEQ multiplex PCR; TCRdb stores in-frame clones only, minus some. This table has about 35,000 clones, 70% to 90% appearing once. Sequenced here: peripheral blood, sampled 28 days after the second AZD1222 dose. These receptor sequences come from an adult who received the AZD1222 COVID-19 vaccine.

CDR3 coding DNA: TGTGCCAGCAGCAACGCCTACGAGCAGTACTTC. Protein sequence: CASSNAYEQYF. J is TRBJ2-7 and V is TRBV7-2; unclear D gene. Germline CDR1 reads SGHTA; CDR2 reads FQGNSA. Trimming pared 5 bases from V and 2 bases from J, leaving 4 bases between. The CDR3 contains 11 residues.

The gene calls are TRBV28 and TRBJ1-2, with 8 bases that match TRBD1. The trim removed 8 bases at V and 4 bases at J, leaving 6 bases unmatched. The germline V gene has CDR1 MDHEN and CDR2 SYDVKM. The CDR3 is 13 residues long. The CDR3 region has the DNA TGTGCCAGCGGTGGTGACAGGGGCTATGGCTACACCTTC. This encodes CASGGDRGYGYTF.

V is TRBV19 and J is TRBJ1-2; D perhaps matches TRBD1 (5 bases). The length of the CDR3 is 14 residues. V was cut by 7 bases and J by 4 bases, with 16 bases left in between. Germline-derived CDR1 and CDR2 are LNHDA and SQIVND (reference sequence). The CDR3 region is CASTRGPDPYGYTF. The CDR3 bases are TGTGCCAGTACGCGGGGACCGGATCCCTATGGCTACACCTTC. The variable domain in full, with the rest retrieved from reference TRBV19 and TRBJ1-2, is DGGITQSPKYLFRKEGQNVTLSCEQNLNHDAMYWYRQDPGQGLRLIYYSQIVNDFQKGDIAEGYSVSREKKESFPLTVTSAQKNPTAFYLCASTRGPDPYGYTFGSGTRLTVV.

The rearrangement links TRBV11-1 to TRBJ1-1; possibly TRBD1 for D (5 bases). Germline CDR1 reads SGHAT; CDR2 reads FQDESV (reference sequence). V gave up 5 bases and J gave up 0 bases, with 10 bases separating them. The CDR3 is 14 amino acids. The CDR3 coding sequence is TGTGCCAGCAGCCCTGGACAAATGAACACTGAAGCTTTCTTT. It codes for CASSPGQMNTEAFF.

This clone has a single count. V gene TRBV13 combines with J gene TRBJ1-5; TRBD1 agrees at 11 bases. The CDR3 loop spans 17 amino acids. Germline V lookup: CDR1 PRHDT, CDR2 FYEKMQ (reference sequence). V lost 5 bases and J lost 0; bases outside the gene matches: 6. In nucleotides, the CDR3 is TGTGCCAGCAGCCTGGGGACAGGGGGAAATAGCAATCAGCCCCAGCATTTT. This encodes CASSLGTGGNSNQPQHF.

The chain uses TRBV4-1 and TRBJ1-5, with D unclear. There are 13 residues in the CDR3. In germline, CDR1 is MGHRA, CDR2 YSYEKL. V dropped 4 bases and J dropped 5 bases, with 9 bases sitting between them. Here the CDR3 reads CASSLLRDQPQHF. CDR3 DNA: TGCGCCAGCAGCCTCCTGAGGGATCAGCCCCAGCATTTT.

The chain joins TRBV23-1 to TRBJ1-5; D gene uncertain. TRBV23-1 qualifies as an ORF whose function is uncertain. The CDR3 length is 16 residues. Deletions cut 1 base from V and 7 bases from J, with 17 bases between. The CDR3 sequence is CASSQLWGETLQPQHF. CDR3 bases: TGCGCCAGCAGTCAATTGTGGGGTGAGACCTTACAGCCCCAGCATTTT.

The genes are TRBV6-5 and TRBJ1-5; the D is unclear. V was clipped by 0 bases and J by 7 bases, with 10 bases between them. From germline, CDR1 is MNHEY and CDR2 SVGAGI. This CDR3 has 14 amino acids. The CDR3 here is CASSYSWGQQPQHF. The CDR3 bases are TGTGCCAGCAGTTACTCGTGGGGTCAGCAGCCCCAGCATTTT.

The chain joins TRBV6-5 to TRBJ2-7; 12 bases align to TRBD2. CDR3 length: 15 residues. Germline CDR1 is MNHEY and CDR2 is SVGAGI. The trim removed 5 bases at V and 2 bases at J, leaving 4 bases unmatched. CDR3 bases: TGTGCCAGCAGTCGACCTAGCGGGGGGGCCTACGAGCAGTACTTC. It specifies CASSRPSGGAYEQYF.

The V call is TRBV2, the J call TRBJ2-3; no clear D. Germline CDR1 reads SNHLY; CDR2 reads FYNNEI. V lost 2 bases and J 0 bases, leaving 9 bases between the germline ends. This CDR3 region has 15 residues. The CDR3 bases are TGTGCCAGCAGTGAAAGGGCAGACAGCACAGATACGCAGTATTTT. This codes for CASSERADSTDTQYF.

This rearrangement joins TRBV28 to TRBJ2-3; no reliable D call. This CDR3 contains 14 residues. The germline CDR1 and CDR2 sequences are MDHEN and SYDVKM. V was shortened by 3 bases and J by 11 bases, with 18 bases between the two germline ends. Here the CDR3 DNA reads TGTGCCAGCAGTTTCCACGTCGTACGGCCTTTGCAGTATTTT. It specifies CASSFHVVRPLQYF.

The DNA of the CDR3 is TGTGCCAGCAGCCAAGTACCGCGGGATGAGCAGTTCTTC. This encodes CASSQVPRDEQFF. The J gene is TRBJ2-1, the V gene TRBV4-2; D possibly corresponds to TRBD2 (5 bases). The germline CDR1 and CDR2 sequences are LGHNA and YNFKEQ. The CDR3 runs to 13 residues. The V end was cut by 1 base, the J end by 8 bases, with 9 bases between.

The table lists this clone with a few counts. The chain employs TRBV6-5 and TRBJ2-7; 7 bases are a match to TRBD2. Germline CDR1 and CDR2: MNHEY and SVGAGI. The CDR3 is 15 amino acids. With 7 bases clipped from V and 1 base from J, the junction kept 10 bases outside the gene matches. The CDR3 sequence: CASTLRSGVSYEQYF. The CDR3 coding sequence is TGTGCCAGCACCCTCCGGAGCGGGGTGTCCTACGAGCAGTACTTC.

This clone has a single count. The CDR3 sequence: CSVAVLGEAFF. In nucleotides, the CDR3 is TGCAGCGTTGCGGTCCTCGGTGAAGCTTTCTTT. The chain has TRBV29-1 and TRBJ1-1; D is undetermined. There are 11 residues in the CDR3. V dropped 4 bases and J dropped 7 bases, with 10 bases sitting between them. Germline V gene lookup returns CDR1 SQVTM and CDR2 ANQGSEA.

The rearrangement joins TRBV7-9 to TRBJ1-1; perhaps TRBD1 as D (5 bases). The V gene's germline CDR1 is SEHNR and CDR2 FQNEAQ (reference sequence). This CDR3 has 12 amino acids. Trimming removed 6 bases from V and 8 bases from J, with 13 bases in between. The CDR3 sequence: CASSSRDPEAFF. CDR3 bases: TGTGCCAGCAGTTCCCGGGACCCAGAAGCTTTCTTT.

The chain is built from TRBV29-1 and TRBJ2-2; TRBD1 agrees at 8 bases. Germline trimming cut 7 bases from V and 2 bases from J; bases unmatched to any gene: 9. Germline loops: CDR1 SQVTM, CDR2 ANQGSEA. The CDR3 contains 15 residues. CDR3 coding DNA: TGCAGCGCACAATCGACAGGGGCTAACACCGGGGAGCTGTTTTTT. Translated, it gives CSAQSTGANTGELFF.

Only a few counts were recorded for this clone. The chain is built from TRBV4-2 and TRBJ1-6, with D uncertain. The CDR3 consists of 15 residues. Trimming removed 0 bases from V and 6 bases from J, with 9 bases in between. Germline CDR1 LGHNA, CDR2 YNFKEQ. The CDR3 nucleotides read TGTGCCAGCAGCCAAGAAGGGCGGCCTAATTCACCCCTCCACTTT. It encodes CASSQEGRPNSPLHF.

The chain joins TRBV29-1 to TRBJ1-2; D is perhaps TRBD1 (5 bases). The length of the CDR3 is 12 residues. Trimming left V 1 base short and J 4 bases short, with 7 bases between. CDR1 SQVTM and CDR2 ANQGSEA come from the germline V gene. DNA for the CDR3: TGCAGCGTTGAAGGGGACTCCTATGGCTACACCTTC. This gives the protein CSVEGDSYGYTF.

In DNA, the CDR3 is TGCAGCGTTGAAGATCCACTTAACCAAGAGACCCAGTACTTC. Translation: CSVEDPLNQETQYF. This chain joins TRBV29-1 and TRBJ2-5; the D is unclear. V lost 0 bases to trimming and J lost 0 bases, with 8 bases between them. Germline lookup yields CDR1 SQVTM and CDR2 ANQGSEA. The CDR3 length is 14 residues.

The chain couples TRBV5-5 to TRBJ1-1; no clear D gene. The germline V gene has CDR1 SGHKS and CDR2 YYEKEE (reference sequence). The CDR3 is 16 amino acids. The V end was cut by 1 base, the J end by 4 bases, with 17 bases between. The CDR3 loop is CASSLSPKGGSTEAFF. The CDR3 region has the DNA TGTGCCAGCAGCTTGTCCCCTAAGGGAGGGAGCACTGAAGCTTTCTTT.

The chain combines TRBV9 with TRBJ2-3; TRBD1 matches at 10 bases. CDR1 and CDR2 (germline): SGDLS, YYNGEE. V gave up 3 bases and J gave up 2 bases; unmatched junction bases: 6. This CDR3 has 16 amino acids. The CDR3: CASSAGQGVLTDTQYF. CDR3 DNA: TGTGCCAGCAGCGCTGGACAGGGGGTTCTCACAGATACGCAGTATTTT.

The chain carries TRBV5-8 and TRBJ2-1, with a weak D call TRBD1 (5 bases). This CDR3 has 15 amino acids. In germline, CDR1 is SGHTS, CDR2 YDEGEE. The V gene lost 0 bases and the J gene lost 0 bases, with 7 bases spanning the gap. The chain's CDR3 is CASSLAQGSYNEQFF. For the CDR3, the DNA is TGTGCCAGCAGCTTGGCCCAGGGCTCCTACAATGAGCAGTTCTTC.

The rearrangement links TRBV3-1 (or the pseudogene TRBV3-2) to TRBJ2-3; TRBD2 matches 7 bases. There are 15 residues in the CDR3. V lost 1 base, J lost 2 bases, and 3 bases stayed unmatched. The germline gives CDR1 LGHDT, CDR2 YNNKEL (reference sequence). CDR3 in amino acids: CASSQAGTTTDTQYF. In DNA, the CDR3 is TGTGCCAGCAGCCAAGCCGGGACTACCACAGATACGCAGTATTTT.

This clone was picked up one time. The genes are TRBV30 and TRBJ1-2, with D unclear. From germline, CDR1 is GTSNPN and CDR2 SVGIG (reference sequence). With 1 base removed from V and 3 bases from J, the gap between germline ends came to 9 bases. This CDR3 has 13 residues. The CDR3 protein is CAWSGRVDYGYTF. The CDR3 bases are TGTGCCTGGAGTGGAAGGGTGGACTATGGCTACACCTTC.

This rearrangement joins TRBV27 to TRBJ1-3; 7 bases match TRBD1. Germline CDR1 is MNHEY and CDR2 is SMNVEV (reference sequence). The CDR3 is 21 amino acids. V lost 6 bases to trimming and J lost 0 bases; unmatched junction nucleotides: 23. The CDR3 region has the DNA TGTGCCAGCAGCCTATCCCCGGGACAGATTATCCTCCCCCTCTCTGGAAACACCATATATTTT. It yields the protein CASSLSPGQIILPLSGNTIYF.

A few counts support this clone. The CDR3 loop is CASSQEGGSDTQYF. The CDR3 DNA follows: TGTGCCAGCAGCCAAGAGGGGGGCTCAGATACGCAGTATTTT. V and J are TRBV4-2 and TRBJ2-3; perhaps D is TRBD1 or TRBD2 (6 bases each). Germline CDR1 reads LGHNA; CDR2 reads YNFKEQ. V was clipped by 0 bases and J by 4 bases, with 8 bases between them. This CDR3 is built from 14 residues.

J is TRBJ1-4 and V is TRBV6-2 or TRBV6-3; D unresolved. The germline CDR1 and CDR2 sequences are MNHEY and SVGEGT. The V gene lost 5 bases and the J gene lost 8 bases, with 12 bases spanning the gap. The CDR3 covers 13 residues. CDR3 sequence (DNA): TGTGCCAGCAGTCCCAACAGCTACGAAAAACTGTTTTTT. Protein: CASSPNSYEKLFF.

V usage is TRBV20-1 and J usage is TRBJ1-2; no clear D gene. Germline assignment: CDR1 DFQATT and CDR2 SNEGSKA (reference sequence). The CDR3 consists of 11 residues. V was cut by 7 bases and J by 7 bases, with 13 bases left in between. CDR3 residues: CSVYFTTGYTF. DNA for the CDR3: TGCAGTGTTTACTTCACTACTGGCTACACCTTC.

This chain connects TRBV5-1 to TRBJ1-6; 8 bases map to TRBD1. V lost 4 bases, J lost 8 bases, and 8 bases stayed unmatched. The germline CDR1 and CDR2 sequences are SGHRS and YFSETQ. The CDR3 spans 15 residues. The CDR3 loop is CASSQTGTGDSPLHF. The CDR3 DNA reads TGCGCCAGCAGCCAAACCGGGACAGGAGATTCACCCCTCCACTTT.

The V and J genes are TRBV25-1 and TRBJ1-1; 10 nucleotides line up with TRBD1. CDR1 is MGHDK, CDR2 SYGVNS, per germline. The CDR3 has 13 residues. Trimming took 7 bases from V and 7 from J; bases not matched to a gene: 6. The CDR3 here is CASTLRDRGEAFF. CDR3 coding DNA: TGTGCCAGCACTCTCCGGGACAGGGGTGAAGCTTTCTTT.

The gene calls are TRBV14 and TRBJ2-7; D might be TRBD1 (6 bases). V shed 9 bases and J shed 6 bases, with 12 bases lying between them. Germline V gene data show CDR1 as SGHDN and CDR2 as FVKESK. The CDR3 runs 11 residues. In DNA, the CDR3 is TGTGCCAGTGGAAGGGGGTCCGAGCAGTACTTC. It specifies CASGRGSEQYF.

The chain uses TRBV15 and TRBJ1-2; possibly TRBD1 for D (6 bases). Trimming stripped 0 bases from V and 14 bases from J, with 16 bases between. The germline gives CDR1 LNHNV, CDR2 YYDKDF (reference sequence). The length of the CDR3 is 13 residues. The CDR3 reads CATSRDGDTQETF. As DNA, the CDR3 is TGTGCCACCAGCAGAGATGGGGACACCCAAGAGACCTTC.